Here is one T cell receptor beta chain with its context. Its target antigen remains unknown. Nothing much larger sits one base from this clone, and base qualities are not available. This entry is derived from a study of blood T cell repertoires in COVID-19 (dated by TCRdb to the early 2020s). Regarding the research as a whole: Collaborator samples came from the United States, Italy and Spain and covered acute and convalescent phases of COVID-19. A de-identified subject ID, COVID-19 status, age in years and sex were almost always included in the sample metadata. Subjects who had been exposed to COVID-19, were actively infected with it, or had recovered from it provided the deeply sampled blood TCRbeta repertoires that made up the dataset. Samples came from the ongoing ImmuneRACE study (first 160 participants) plus 1,254 subjects from 6 global collaborators. The prospective study material was composed of cDNA or gDNA derived from T cells, B-cell-depleted T cells, or PBMCs. The repertoires were made available in a free public database intended to serve as a resource for research on the immune response to SARS-CoV-2. Where available, HLA class I and class II types were taken from metadata supplied by the sample provider and were not determined by assay-based typing.

Another Seattle source contributed samples from volunteer blood donors who had recovered from COVID-19. Whole blood was collected in K2EDTA tubes by collaborating institutions according to the institutions' own protocols. Collaborator samples were shipped for TCRbeta analysis as frozen whole blood, isolated PBMCs, or DNA extracted from either sample type. According to the germline V gene, CDR1 reads SGHRS and CDR2 reads YFSETQ. V is shortened by 3 bases, J by 2 bases, and the region joining them spans 14 bases. From its cysteine to its phenylalanine, the CDR3 spans 15 amino acids. Just CDR3 DNA is preserved here, 45 bases in frame from base 1. TCRbeta CDR3 regions were amplified from genomic DNA by means of the immunoSEQ Assay, a bias-controlled multiplex PCR. The study's own analysis went as follows. Nucleated cell counts per sample were estimated from amplification of reference gene primers within the assay. To quantify the absolute abundance of each unique TCRbeta CDR3 rearrangement, sequence reads were collapsed and filtered. For each sample, productive Simpson clonality was calculated as the square root of Simpson's diversity index across productive rearrangements. TCRdb obtained this table from immuneACCESS and retained in-frame rearrangements with V and J assigned. These tables miss some clones; where compared with another copy, unresolved V genes account for less than half of the shortfall, and the remainder is unexplained. V and J calls and clone size come straight from that table; D and trimming were deduced from the DNA. The sample table holds about 280,000 clones, of which around 85% were seen once. The ten biggest clones cover approximately 2% of the sample.

Broader findings and caveats from the paper: The quantity of clinical and demographic metadata differed by source and by participant and was supplied without curation.

The sequenced material came from peripheral blood. The TCR was taken from a woman under 40 who had recovered from COVID-19. The receptor chain draws on TRBV5-1 and TRBJ1-1; tentative D gene TRBD1, with 6 bases matching. The CDR3 here reads CASSWTAFTNTEAFF. The bases are TGCGCCAGCAGCTGGACAGCATTTACAAACACTGAAGCTTTCTTT. Joined to the reference TRBV5-1 and TRBJ1-1 proteins, this CDR3 gives the full variable domain: KAGVTQTPRYLIKTRGQQVTLSCSPISGHRSVSWYQQTPGQGLQFLFEYFSETQRNKGNFPGRFSGRQFSNSRSEMNVSTLELGDSALYLCASSWTAFTNTEAFFGQGTRLTVV.